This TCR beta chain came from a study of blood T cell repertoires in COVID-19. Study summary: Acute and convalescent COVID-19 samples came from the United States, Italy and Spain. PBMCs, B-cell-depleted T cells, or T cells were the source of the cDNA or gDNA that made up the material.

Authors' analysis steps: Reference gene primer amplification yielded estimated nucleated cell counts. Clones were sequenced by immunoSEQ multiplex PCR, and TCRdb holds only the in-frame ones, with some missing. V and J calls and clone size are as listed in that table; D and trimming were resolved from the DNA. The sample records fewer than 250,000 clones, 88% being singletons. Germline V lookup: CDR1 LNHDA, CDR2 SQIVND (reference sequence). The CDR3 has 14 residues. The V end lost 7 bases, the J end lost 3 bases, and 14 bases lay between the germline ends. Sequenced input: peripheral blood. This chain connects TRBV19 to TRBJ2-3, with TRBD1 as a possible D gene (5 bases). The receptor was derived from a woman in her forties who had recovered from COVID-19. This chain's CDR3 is CASTRQGRTDTQYF. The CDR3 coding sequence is TGTGCCAGTACCCGGCAGGGAAGAACAGATACGCAGTATTTT.